The rows below give T cell receptor beta chains drawn from one sample of a study of CD8 T cells in Susac syndrome. Each CDR3 protein gets one entry after TCRdb re-called the immunoSEQ multiplex PCR reads with MiXCR. The table records about 73,000 distinct CDR3 sequences, approximately 95% of them present only once. Sequenced input: CD8+ T cells from PBMCs. The receptors shown here come from a human donor with multiple sclerosis. Both conserved end residues are part of each CDR3. The D gene is left open where the match is weak.

d_gene: TRBD1
v_gene: TRBV27
j_gene: TRBJ2-7
CDR3aa: CASSPTGGPYEQYF

d_gene: TRBD2
v_gene: TRBV7-9
j_gene: TRBJ2-3
CDR3aa: CASSHTSGRVSDTQYF

d_gene: .
v_gene: TRBV5-1
j_gene: TRBJ1-1
CDR3aa: CASSLNGVATEAFF

d_gene: .
v_gene: TRBV29-1
j_gene: TRBJ2-6
CDR3aa: CSVGSGANVLTF

d_gene: TRBD2
v_gene: TRBV7-8
j_gene: TRBJ2-2
CDR3aa: CASSITSGSGELFF

d_gene: .
v_gene: TRBV12-3/TRBV12-4
j_gene: TRBJ1-5
CDR3aa: CASSFGGYSNQPQHF

d_gene: TRBD1
v_gene: TRBV5-1
j_gene: TRBJ1-1
CDR3aa: CASSLTGQGADEAFF

d_gene: .
v_gene: TRBV5-1
j_gene: TRBJ2-2
CDR3aa: CATRNAALNTGELFF

d_gene: .
v_gene: TRBV12-3/TRBV12-4
j_gene: TRBJ2-3
CDR3aa: CASSPGEGPTDTQYF

d_gene: TRBD1
v_gene: TRBV9
j_gene: TRBJ2-7
CDR3aa: CASSAGGQDEQYF

d_gene: .
v_gene: TRBV13
j_gene: TRBJ2-7
CDR3aa: CASSKGSGSYEQYF

d_gene: TRBD1
v_gene: TRBV4-2
j_gene: TRBJ2-3
CDR3aa: CASSPRTGQVVADTQYF

d_gene: .
v_gene: TRBV4-3
j_gene: TRBJ1-1
CDR3aa: CASSPRRVSAEAFF

d_gene: .
v_gene: TRBV4-1
j_gene: TRBJ2-7
CDR3aa: CASSQELGPYEQYF

d_gene: .
v_gene: TRBV7-6
j_gene: TRBJ2-2
CDR3aa: CASSSRRQLNTGELFF

d_gene: .
v_gene: TRBV28
j_gene: TRBJ2-1
CDR3aa: CASSLRGDEQFF

d_gene: .
v_gene: TRBV13
j_gene: TRBJ1-1
CDR3aa: CASSFHPRQKSTEAFF

d_gene: .
v_gene: TRBV7-9
j_gene: TRBJ2-7
CDR3aa: CASSVGTYEQYF

d_gene: TRBD1
v_gene: TRBV4-1
j_gene: TRBJ1-1
CDR3aa: CASSQAGTGRTEAFF

d_gene: .
v_gene: TRBV19
j_gene: TRBJ2-2
CDR3aa: CASKGEQGIGELFF

d_gene: .
v_gene: TRBV9
j_gene: TRBJ2-7
CDR3aa: CASSVGSLYEQYF

d_gene: .
v_gene: TRBV9
j_gene: TRBJ1-2
CDR3aa: CASSARDRLLLDYGYTF

d_gene: TRBD1
v_gene: TRBV7-9
j_gene: TRBJ2-7
CDR3aa: CASSFSPRTGDYEQYF

d_gene: .
v_gene: TRBV4-1
j_gene: TRBJ2-7
CDR3aa: CASSQDWGSGNEQYF

d_gene: TRBD2
v_gene: TRBV6-2/TRBV6-3
j_gene: TRBJ2-2
CDR3aa: CASRRTGLANTGELFF

d_gene: TRBD1
v_gene: TRBV3-1
j_gene: TRBJ2-7
CDR3aa: CASMGQDTYEQYF

d_gene: .
v_gene: TRBV5-1
j_gene: TRBJ2-7
CDR3aa: CASSMGASYEQYF

d_gene: .
v_gene: TRBV27
j_gene: TRBJ2-2
CDR3aa: CASSRIGRELFF

d_gene: TRBD2
v_gene: TRBV5-6
j_gene: TRBJ2-2
CDR3aa: CASSIGTSGTGELFF

d_gene: .
v_gene: TRBV6-5
j_gene: TRBJ2-3
CDR3aa: CASSYVGPDTQYF

d_gene: .
v_gene: TRBV9
j_gene: TRBJ2-1
CDR3aa: CASSAQGTPVHEQFF

d_gene: .
v_gene: TRBV5-6
j_gene: TRBJ2-7
CDR3aa: CASSMGHGGEQYF

d_gene: TRBD2
v_gene: TRBV29-1
j_gene: TRBJ2-2
CDR3aa: CSVAGLAGGIGELFF

d_gene: .
v_gene: TRBV19
j_gene: TRBJ1-1
CDR3aa: CASTRTAGVAVNTEAFF

d_gene: TRBD1
v_gene: TRBV13
j_gene: TRBJ2-7
CDR3aa: CASSFPGQDYEQYF

d_gene: .
v_gene: TRBV2
j_gene: TRBJ2-7
CDR3aa: CASSEAGAHYEQYF